What follows describes a single TCR beta chain. Assay: immunoSEQ multiplex PCR; the TCRdb copy retains only in-frame clones and omits some. The data show 60,000 or so clones, approximately 79% seen once. The data stem from a study of blood T cell repertoires in COVID-19. The overall study: Samples representing acute and convalescent COVID-19 were sourced from the United States, Italy and Spain. Sources were T cells, B-cell-depleted T cells, or PBMCs; the material itself was cDNA or gDNA.

The V end was cut by 2 bases, the J end by 4 bases, with 15 bases between. The CDR3 covers 16 residues. Germline lookup yields CDR1 SGHTA and CDR2 FQGNSA. The V gene is TRBV7-2, the J gene TRBJ1-3; D is possibly TRBD1 (5 bases). The sequence derives from a man aged 60 to 75 with acute or convalescent COVID-19. Sequenced sample: peripheral blood. CDR3 nucleotide sequence: TGTGCCAGCAGCTTAAAAACCCAGGGACTAGGAAACACCATATATTTT. Translated: CASSLKTQGLGNTIYF.